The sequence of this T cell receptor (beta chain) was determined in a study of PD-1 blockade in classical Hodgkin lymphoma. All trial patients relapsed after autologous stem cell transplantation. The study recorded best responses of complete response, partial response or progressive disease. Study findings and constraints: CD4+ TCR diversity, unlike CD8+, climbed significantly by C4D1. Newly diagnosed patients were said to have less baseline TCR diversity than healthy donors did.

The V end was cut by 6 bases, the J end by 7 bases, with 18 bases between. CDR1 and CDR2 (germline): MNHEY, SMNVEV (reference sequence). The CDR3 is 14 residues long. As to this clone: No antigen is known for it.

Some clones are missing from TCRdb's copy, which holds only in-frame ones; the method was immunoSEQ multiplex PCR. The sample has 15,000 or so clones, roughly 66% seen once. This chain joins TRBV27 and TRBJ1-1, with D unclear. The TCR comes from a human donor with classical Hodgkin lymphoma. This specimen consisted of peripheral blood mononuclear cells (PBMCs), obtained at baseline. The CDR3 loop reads CASRIIGNTGEAFF. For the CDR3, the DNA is TGTGCCAGCAGAATCATCGGGAACACCGGTGAAGCTTTCTTT.